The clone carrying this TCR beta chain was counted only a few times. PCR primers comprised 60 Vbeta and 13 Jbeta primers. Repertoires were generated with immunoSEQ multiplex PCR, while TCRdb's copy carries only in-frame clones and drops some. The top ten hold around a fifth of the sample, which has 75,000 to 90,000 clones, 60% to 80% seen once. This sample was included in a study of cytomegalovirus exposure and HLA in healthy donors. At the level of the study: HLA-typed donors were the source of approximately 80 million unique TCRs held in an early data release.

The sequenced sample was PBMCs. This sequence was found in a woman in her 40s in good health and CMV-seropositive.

This CDR3 is CASSPGGRVKNIQYF. As DNA, the CDR3 is TGTGCCAGCTCTCCGGGGGGCAGGGTCAAAAACATTCAGTACTTC. J is TRBJ2-4 and V is TRBV28; perhaps TRBD2 as D (7 bases). Germline V gene lookup returns CDR1 MDHEN and CDR2 SYDVKM. This CDR3 has 15 residues. The V and J ends lost 8 bases and 3 bases respectively, with 17 bases between them.